Below are 17 T cell receptor beta chains sequenced from a single sample in a study of cytomegalovirus exposure and HLA in healthy donors. Amplification used 60 Vbeta primers and 13 Jbeta primers. Profiled with immunoSEQ multiplex PCR; TCRdb holds only in-frame clones, not every one. This listing includes over 45,000 clones. The sequenced sample was PBMCs. Receptors originate from a woman younger than 35 in good health and CMV-seronegative.

This chain uses TRBV29-1 with TRBJ2-7, with 7 bases lining up with TRBD2. The CDR3 length is 12 residues. Germline lookup yields CDR1 SQVTM and CDR2 ANQGSEA. V was pared by 4 bases and J by 4 bases, with 4 bases of the junction left unmatched. This CDR3 reads CSVGGGNYEQYF. As DNA, the CDR3 is TGCAGCGTTGGGGGGGGGAATTACGAGCAGTACTTC.

This chain links TRBV5-1 with TRBJ2-3; D not resolved. The germline CDR1 and CDR2 sequences are SGHRS and YFSETQ. The V end was cut by 1 base, the J end by 5 bases, with 8 bases between. This CDR3 spans 13 amino acids. CDR3 sequence: CASSLIGLDTQYF. DNA of the CDR3: TGCGCCAGCAGCTTGATCGGGTTAGATACGCAGTATTTT.

The V and J genes are TRBV6-5 and TRBJ2-3; no definite D call. The CDR3 extends over 11 amino acids. V lost 8 bases and J lost 4, with 7 bases in between. In germline, CDR1 is MNHEY, CDR2 SVGAGI. The CDR3 sequence: CASQRADTQYF. For the CDR3, the DNA is TGTGCCAGCCAGCGAGCAGATACGCAGTATTTT.

The genes are TRBV19 and TRBJ1-5; 9 bases agree with TRBD1. The CDR3 is made up of 15 amino acids. Germline assignment: CDR1 LNHDA and CDR2 SQIVND (reference sequence). V was pared by 0 bases and J by 5 bases, with 2 bases of the junction left unmatched. The CDR3 sequence is CASSIDGTGYQPQHF. CDR3 bases: TGTGCCAGTAGTATAGACGGGACAGGGTATCAGCCCCAGCATTTT. Looking up the rest from reference TRBV19 and TRBJ1-5 gives the full variable domain: DGGITQSPKYLFRKEGQNVTLSCEQNLNHDAMYWYRQDPGQGLRLIYYSQIVNDFQKGDIAEGYSVSREKKESFPLTVTSAQKNPTAFYLCASSIDGTGYQPQHFGDGTRLSIL.

The genes are TRBV6-6 and TRBJ1-4, with D possibly being TRBD1 (5 bases). The CDR3 loop spans 16 amino acids. The germline CDR1 and CDR2 sequences are MNHNY and SVGAGI (reference sequence). V shed 2 bases and J shed 0 bases, with 10 bases lying between them. The CDR3 loop reads CASSYRQFATNEKLFF. CDR3 nucleotide sequence: TGTGCCAGCAGTTACCGACAGTTTGCAACTAATGAAAAACTGTTTTTT.

The chain uses TRBV9 and TRBJ1-1, with 7 bases fitting TRBD1. Germline V lookup: CDR1 SGDLS, CDR2 YYNGEE. V was pared by 0 bases and J by 5 bases, with 4 bases of the junction left unmatched. The CDR3 consists of 14 residues. The CDR3 DNA reads TGTGCCAGCAGCGTAGGTCCAGGGGGGACTGAAGCTTTCTTT. This translates into CASSVGPGGTEAFF.

The V call is TRBV11-3, the J call TRBJ1-2; TRBD1 matches 11 bases. J gave up 6 bases and V 2 bases, and 8 bases lay outside the gene matches. CDR3 length: 16 amino acids. In germline, CDR1 is SGHNT, CDR2 YENEEA. The CDR3 DNA follows: TGTGCCAGCAGCTTATCCCCATGGACAGGGGGCGATGGCTACACCTTC. This gives the protein CASSLSPWTGGDGYTF.

This chain links TRBV27 with TRBJ1-2; D is unresolved. CDR3 length equals 14 residues. Germline loops: CDR1 MNHEY, CDR2 SMNVEV (reference sequence). Trimming stripped 6 bases from V and 8 bases from J, with 19 bases between. The CDR3 sequence: CASSPGEGRRGYTF. Here the CDR3 DNA reads TGTGCCAGCAGCCCCGGGGAGGGCAGGAGGGGCTACACCTTC.

The rearrangement joins TRBV9 to TRBJ2-1; 12 bases match TRBD2. Per germline, CDR1 SGDLS and CDR2 YYNGEE. V gave up 4 bases and J gave up 10 bases; unmatched junction bases: 6. The CDR3 is 14 residues long. CDR3 DNA sequence: TGTGCCAGCAGCCCGAGAGGACTAGCGGGAGAGCAGTTCTTC. As protein: CASSPRGLAGEQFF.

CDR3 nucleotides: TGTGCCAGCAGTGAAAGTCAGGGGATCCCTCCGAGGGTCACTGAAGCTTTCTTT. This translates into CASSESQGIPPRVTEAFF. The V gene is TRBV2, the J gene TRBJ1-1; tentative D call: TRBD1 (6 bases). The CDR3 runs 18 residues. Trimming removed 2 bases from V and 4 bases from J, with 23 bases in between. Germline V gene data show CDR1 as SNHLY and CDR2 as FYNNEI.

Details on this clone: A read error may produce the germline difference seen at one junction end. The genes are TRBV13 and TRBJ2-7, with TRBD1 matching over 7 bases. The CDR3 spans 13 residues. Germline V gene data show CDR1 as PRHDT and CDR2 as FYEKMQ (reference sequence). CDR3 coding DNA: TGTGCCAGCAGCCTAGGACAGGTTCACGAGCAGTACTTC. Its protein is CASSLGQVHEQYF.

The chain combines TRBV6-4 with TRBJ2-2; TRBD1 is a possible D gene (5 bases). Germline V CDR1 and CDR2: MRHNA, SNTAGT. This CDR3 region has 15 residues. The V and J ends lost 6 bases and 1 base respectively, with 12 bases between them. CDR3 protein: CASSEAGQNTGELFF. The CDR3 DNA sequence: TGTGCCAGCAGCGAGGCAGGGCAGAACACCGGGGAGCTGTTTTTT.

The CDR3 DNA follows: TGTGCCACCCGTCCACGCCGACAGGCAGATACGCAGTATTTT. Translating it yields CATRPRRQADTQYF. The chain uses TRBV6-1 and TRBJ2-3; TRBD1 is a possible D gene (6 bases). This CDR3 is built from 14 residues. The germline V and J ends were trimmed by 10 bases and 4 bases, with 18 bases remaining between them. Germline lookup yields CDR1 MNHNS and CDR2 SASEGT.

The chain joins TRBV2 to TRBJ1-1, with D unclear. The V end lost 2 bases, the J end lost 5 bases, and 9 bases lay between the germline ends. Germline V gives CDR1 SNHLY, CDR2 FYNNEI. This CDR3 has 13 amino acids. DNA for the CDR3: TGTGCCAGCAGTGAACCCCCCAGGACTGAAGCTTTCTTT. Its translation is CASSEPPRTEAFF.

This chain links TRBV18 with TRBJ1-1, with D perhaps matching TRBD1 (5 bases). There are 14 residues in the CDR3. V lost 4 bases and J lost 5, with 14 bases in between. Germline V gene data show CDR1 as KGHSH and CDR2 as LQKENI. The CDR3 DNA reads as TGTGCCAGCTCACTCGGGACGGGAGGGACTGAAGCTTTCTTT. Its protein is CASSLGTGGTEAFF.

The chain recombines TRBV18 with TRBJ1-2; possible D gene TRBD1, 5 bases. CDR1 and CDR2 (germline): KGHSH, LQKENI. The CDR3 spans 12 residues. V shed 4 bases and J shed 6 bases, with 9 bases lying between them. As DNA, the CDR3 is TGTGCCAGCTCACAGGGGAGGGATGGCTACACCTTC. It yields the protein CASSQGRDGYTF. The whole variable domain, remainder taken from reference TRBV18 and TRBJ1-2, is NAGVMQNPRHLVRRRGQEARLRCSPMKGHSHVYWYRQLPEEGLKFMVYLQKENIIDESGMPKERFSAEFPKEGPSILRIQQVVRGDSAAYFCASSQGRDGYTFGSGTRLTVV.

The chain carries TRBV5-4 and TRBJ1-4, with TRBD1 as a possible D gene (6 bases). Looked up from germline, CDR1 is SGHNT and CDR2 is YYREEE (reference sequence). The CDR3 runs 15 residues. Trimming took off 3 bases at V and 4 bases at J, with 13 bases between the two ends. The DNA of the CDR3 is TGTGCCAGCAGCTCTCACCAACAGGGTAATGAAAAACTGTTTTTT. Translated: CASSSHQQGNEKLFF.